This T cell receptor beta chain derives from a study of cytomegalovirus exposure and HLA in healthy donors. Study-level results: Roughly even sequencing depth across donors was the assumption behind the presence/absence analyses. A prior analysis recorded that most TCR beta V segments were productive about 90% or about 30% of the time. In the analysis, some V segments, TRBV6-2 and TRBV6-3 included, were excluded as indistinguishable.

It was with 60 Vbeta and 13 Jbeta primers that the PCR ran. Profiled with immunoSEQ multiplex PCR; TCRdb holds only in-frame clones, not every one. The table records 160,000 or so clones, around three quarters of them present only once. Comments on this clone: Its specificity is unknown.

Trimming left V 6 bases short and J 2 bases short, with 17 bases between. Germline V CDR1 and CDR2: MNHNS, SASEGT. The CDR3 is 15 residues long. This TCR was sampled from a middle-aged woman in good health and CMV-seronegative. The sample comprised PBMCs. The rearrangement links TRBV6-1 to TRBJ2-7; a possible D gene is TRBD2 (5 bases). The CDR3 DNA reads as TGTGCCAGCAGCTCTGAAAGAGGGCCCACCTACGAGCAGTACTTC. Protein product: CASSSERGPTYEQYF.